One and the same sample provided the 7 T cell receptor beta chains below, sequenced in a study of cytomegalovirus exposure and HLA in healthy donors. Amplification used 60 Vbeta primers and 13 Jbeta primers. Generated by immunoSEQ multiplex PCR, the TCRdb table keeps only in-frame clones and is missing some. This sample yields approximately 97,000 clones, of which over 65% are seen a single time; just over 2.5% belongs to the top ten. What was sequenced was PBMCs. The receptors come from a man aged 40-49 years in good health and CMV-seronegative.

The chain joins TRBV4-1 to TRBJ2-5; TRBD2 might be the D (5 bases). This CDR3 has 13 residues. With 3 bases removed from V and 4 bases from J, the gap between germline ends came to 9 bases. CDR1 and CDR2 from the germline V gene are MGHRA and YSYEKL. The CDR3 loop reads CASSQGEGETQYF. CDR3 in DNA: TGCGCCAGCAGCCAGGGAGAGGGAGAGACCCAGTACTTC.

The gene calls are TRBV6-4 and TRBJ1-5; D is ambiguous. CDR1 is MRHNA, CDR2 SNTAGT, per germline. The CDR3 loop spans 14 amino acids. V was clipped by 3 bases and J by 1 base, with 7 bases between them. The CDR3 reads CASSEQPSNQPQHF. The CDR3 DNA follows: TGTGCCAGCAGTGAACAACCAAGCAATCAGCCCCAGCATTTT.

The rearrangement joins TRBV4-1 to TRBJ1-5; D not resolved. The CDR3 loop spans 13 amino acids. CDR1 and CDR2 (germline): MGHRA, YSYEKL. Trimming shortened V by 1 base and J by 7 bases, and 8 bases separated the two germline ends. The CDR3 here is CASSQGPRQPQHF. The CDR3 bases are TGCGCCAGCAGCCAAGGTCCCCGGCAGCCCCAGCATTTT.

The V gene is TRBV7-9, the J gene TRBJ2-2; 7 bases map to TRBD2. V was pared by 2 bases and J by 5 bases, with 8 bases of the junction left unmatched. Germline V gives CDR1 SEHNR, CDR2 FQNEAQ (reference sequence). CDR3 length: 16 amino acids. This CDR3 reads CASSLNAGAETGELFF. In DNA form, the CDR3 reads TGTGCCAGCAGCTTAAATGCGGGAGCGGAGACCGGGGAGCTGTTTTTT.

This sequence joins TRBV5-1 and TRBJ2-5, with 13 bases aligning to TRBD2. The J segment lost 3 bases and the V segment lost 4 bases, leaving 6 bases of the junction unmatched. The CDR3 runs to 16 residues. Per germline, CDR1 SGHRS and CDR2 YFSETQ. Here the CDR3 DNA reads TGCGCCAGCAGCGCCGGTGGGACTAGCGGGGAAGAGACCCAGTACTTC. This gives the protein CASSAGGTSGEETQYF.

The CDR3 protein is CASSPIAGGNTGELFF. The DNA of the CDR3 is TGTGCCAGCAGCCCAATAGCGGGGGGGAACACCGGGGAGCTGTTTTTT. The V gene is TRBV11-3, the J gene TRBJ2-2, with 10 positions matching TRBD2. CDR3 length: 16 amino acids. The ends lost 5 bases at V and 1 base at J; junction bases unmatched: 4. CDR1 and CDR2 (germline): SGHNT, YENEEA. Complete variable domain (other parts from reference TRBV11-3 and TRBJ2-2): EAGVVQSPRYKIIEKKQPVAFWCNPISGHNTLYWYLQNLGQGPELLIRYENEEAVDDSQLPKDRFSAERLKGVDSTLKIQPAELGDSAVYLCASSPIAGGNTGELFFGEGSRLTVL.

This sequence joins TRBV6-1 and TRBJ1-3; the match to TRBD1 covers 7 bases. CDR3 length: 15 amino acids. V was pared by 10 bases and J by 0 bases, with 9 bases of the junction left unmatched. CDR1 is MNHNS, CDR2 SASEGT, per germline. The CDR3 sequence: CATKTGAFSGNTIYF. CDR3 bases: TGTGCCACCAAAACAGGGGCTTTCTCTGGAAACACCATATATTTT.